Below, 27 T cell receptor beta chains from the same sample are listed, as sequenced in a study of T cell responses to AZD1222 COVID-19 vaccine. The repertoire was sequenced with immunoSEQ multiplex PCR; TCRdb's copy has only in-frame clones and lacks some. The repertoire holds approximately 220,000 clones, approximately 94% seen once, with roughly 1% in the top ten. Sequencing used peripheral blood, obtained on day 0 of MenACWY control vaccination. These receptors came from an adult in good health.

The chain is built from TRBV20-1 and TRBJ1-3; D is unresolved. CDR1 is DFQATT, CDR2 SNEGSKA, per germline (reference sequence). The CDR3 consists of 11 residues. V dropped 6 bases and J dropped 4 bases, with 7 bases sitting between them. The CDR3 DNA is TGCAGTGCCGCCAGGGGAAACACCATATATTTT. Protein product: CSAARGNTIYF.

This chain links TRBV7-8 with TRBJ1-2; 8 nucleotides align to TRBD1. The V gene's germline CDR1 is SGHVS and CDR2 FQNEAQ. The CDR3 runs to 14 residues. Trimming took 5 bases from V and 4 from J; bases not matched to a gene: 6. The CDR3 here is CASSPGQGLYGYTF. CDR3 DNA: TGTGCCAGCAGCCCCGGACAGGGACTCTATGGCTACACCTTC.

This chain uses TRBV4-1 with TRBJ1-3; D call uncertain. The V gene's germline CDR1 is MGHRA and CDR2 YSYEKL. This CDR3 has 17 residues. V shed 1 base and J shed 0 bases, with 13 bases lying between them. The CDR3 nucleotides are TGCGCCAGCAGCCAAGCGTCAGGTCTGAGCTCTGGAAACACCATATATTTT. Residues: CASSQASGLSSGNTIYF.

This chain joins TRBV28 and TRBJ2-5, with D uncertain. The CDR3 runs to 13 residues. CDR1 is MDHEN and CDR2 is SYDVKM in the germline V gene. The V end lost 2 bases, the J end lost 2 bases, and 6 bases lay between the germline ends. CDR3 residues: CASSLAQQETQYF. CDR3 DNA: TGTGCCAGCAGTTTAGCGCAGCAAGAGACCCAGTACTTC.

The J gene is TRBJ2-4, the V gene TRBV7-9; D not certain. This CDR3 has 13 residues. V dropped 6 bases and J dropped 5 bases, with 11 bases sitting between them. Germline V CDR1 and CDR2: SEHNR, FQNEAQ (reference sequence). The CDR3: CASSYPEENIQYF. CDR3 bases: TGTGCCAGCAGTTATCCCGAAGAAAACATTCAGTACTTC.

V is TRBV2 and J is TRBJ2-7; TRBD1 is a possible D gene (5 bases). V was clipped by 7 bases and J by 7 bases, with 17 bases between them. Germline values: CDR1 SNHLY, CDR2 FYNNEI. CDR3 length: 13 amino acids. The CDR3 loop is CASTHSRAGEQYF. The CDR3 region has the DNA TGTGCCAGCACCCACTCCAGGGCCGGGGAGCAGTACTTC.

This clone was detected only once. The chain carries TRBV4-1 and TRBJ2-3; 14 bases match TRBD2. Unmatched junction bases numbered 3, after V lost 4 bases and J lost 6 bases. Germline loops: CDR1 MGHRA, CDR2 YSYEKL. The CDR3 spans 15 residues. CDR3 in DNA: TGCGCCAGCAGCCCAGGACTAGCGGGGGGTGATACGCAGTATTTT. Protein product: CASSPGLAGGDTQYF.

The V gene is TRBV24-1, the J gene TRBJ2-7, with a tentative D call TRBD1 (6 bases). The CDR3 spans 16 residues. The germline V gene has CDR1 KGHDR and CDR2 SFDVKD. V shed 3 bases and J shed 4 bases, with 18 bases lying between them. The CDR3 protein is CATSDPSGTQTYEQYF. The CDR3 DNA is TGTGCCACCAGTGATCCATCTGGGACACAAACTTACGAGCAGTACTTC.

Details on this clone: Additional DNA sequences in this sample encode the identical CDR3. The chain joins TRBV28 to TRBJ1-1; D not certain. The CDR3 sequence is 12 residues long. V lost 6 bases to trimming and J lost 10 bases, with 15 bases between them. CDR1 and CDR2 (germline): MDHEN, SYDVKM. CDR3 loop: CASSFERARAFF. Here the CDR3 DNA reads TGTGCCAGCAGCTTTGAGCGTGCGAGAGCTTTCTTT.

The CDR3, as DNA: TGTGCCAGCAGTTTGAGACCGGAGGACTATGGCTACACCTTC. Translated, it gives CASSLRPEDYGYTF. The V gene is TRBV27, the J gene TRBJ1-2; D unresolved. V shed 3 bases and J shed 3 bases, with 11 bases lying between them. The CDR3 runs 14 residues. The germline V gene encodes CDR1 MNHEY and CDR2 SMNVEV (reference sequence).

As for this clone: The same CDR3 can be traced to other DNA sequences in this sample. V and J are TRBV20-1 and TRBJ1-2; D possibly corresponds to TRBD1 (5 bases). Trimming took 4 bases from V and 2 from J, leaving 5 bases between them. Germline V lookup: CDR1 DFQATT, CDR2 SNEGSKA (reference sequence). This CDR3 spans 11 amino acids. The CDR3 DNA reads as TGCAGTGCTACAGGGAACTATGGCTACACCTTC. It yields the protein CSATGNYGYTF.

The chain couples TRBV6-5 to TRBJ1-2, with no clear D. The CDR3 covers 14 residues. The V and J ends lost 7 bases and 5 bases respectively, with 17 bases between them. Germline V gene lookup returns CDR1 MNHEY and CDR2 SVGAGI. CDR3: CASTNGLVKYGYTF. DNA of the CDR3: TGTGCCAGCACCAACGGATTGGTGAAGTATGGCTACACCTTC.

The CDR3 DNA reads TGTGCTAGTGGTTTGTGGCAGGGGGCAACTGGAAACACCATATATTTT. This encodes CASGLWQGATGNTIYF. The chain combines TRBV12-5 with TRBJ1-3; 8 bases fit TRBD1. CDR1 LGHNT and CDR2 FRNRAP come from the germline V gene. The CDR3 contains 16 residues. V shed 2 bases and J 2 bases; nucleotides not matched to a gene: 5.

The genes are TRBV19 and TRBJ2-7; no reliable D call. Trimming pared 4 bases from V and 3 bases from J, leaving 10 bases between. The germline V gene encodes CDR1 LNHDA and CDR2 SQIVND (reference sequence). There are 13 residues in the CDR3. The chain's CDR3 is CASSTGRSYEQYF. The CDR3 DNA sequence: TGTGCCAGTAGTACCGGACGGAGCTACGAGCAGTACTTC.

The chain employs TRBV4-1 and TRBJ1-3; D gene ambiguous. V gave up 1 base and J gave up 2 bases, with 12 bases separating them. Per the germline V gene, CDR1 is MGHRA and CDR2 is YSYEKL. The CDR3 totals 16 residues. CDR3 loop: CASSQVPGFTGNTIYF. Written as DNA, the CDR3 is TGCGCCAGCAGCCAAGTGCCAGGCTTCACTGGAAACACCATATATTTT.

The chain combines TRBV19 with TRBJ1-5; D is ambiguous. The V end was cut by 6 bases, the J end by 4 bases, with 10 bases between. Germline assignment: CDR1 LNHDA and CDR2 SQIVND (reference sequence). The CDR3 has 13 amino acids. The CDR3 DNA sequence: TGTGCCAGTAGCCTCAGAGGGAATCAGCCCCAGCATTTT. It encodes CASSLRGNQPQHF.

CDR3 nucleotide sequence: TGTGCCGGGAGGGGAGTAAGCACTGAAGCTTTCTTT. This codes for CAGRGVSTEAFF. This chain joins TRBV6-5 and TRBJ1-1; TRBD1 is a possible D gene (5 bases). The germline CDR1 and CDR2 sequences are MNHEY and SVGAGI. The CDR3 consists of 12 residues. The germline V and J ends were trimmed by 11 bases and 4 bases, with 14 bases remaining between them.

The chain uses TRBV6-1 and TRBJ2-7; TRBD1 is a possible D gene (7 bases). CDR3 length: 16 residues. Germline assignment: CDR1 MNHNS and CDR2 SASEGT. V was clipped by 2 bases and J by 3 bases, with 17 bases between them. The CDR3 spells CASSENRGGLGYEQYF. As DNA, the CDR3 is TGTGCCAGCAGTGAAAACAGGGGAGGTTTAGGCTACGAGCAGTACTTC.

CDR3 region: CASSRGTASPLSGNTIYF. The CDR3 DNA follows: TGTGCCAGCAGCCGCGGGACAGCATCTCCCCTCTCTGGAAACACCATATATTTT. The chain has TRBV4-2 and TRBJ1-3; 7 positions agree with TRBD1. Germline CDR1 reads LGHNA; CDR2 reads YNFKEQ. V lost 4 bases to trimming and J lost 0 bases; unmatched junction nucleotides: 12. The CDR3 spans 18 residues.

The chain links TRBV7-2 to TRBJ1-2; 9 nucleotides line up with TRBD1. CDR3 length: 14 residues. The germline V gene has CDR1 SGHTA and CDR2 FQGNSA. V gave up 5 bases and J gave up 6 bases; unmatched junction bases: 7. CDR3 DNA: TGTGCCAGCAGCCTACAGGGGGCGCGAAATGGCTACACCTTC. This translates into CASSLQGARNGYTF.

The rearrangement links TRBV7-6 to TRBJ2-1; 10 bases align to TRBD2. The CDR3 contains 15 residues. V was clipped by 5 bases and J by 2 bases; unmatched bases: 3. Germline lookup yields CDR1 SGHVS and CDR2 FNYEAQ. CDR3 nucleotide sequence: TGTGCCAGCAGCCGCCTAGCGGGGGCCTACAATGAGCAGTTCTTC. Translating it yields CASSRLAGAYNEQFF.

The chain is built from TRBV2 and TRBJ1-2, with a possible D match to TRBD1 (6 bases). This CDR3 region has 14 residues. V lost 1 base to trimming and J lost 13 bases, with 19 bases between them. The germline CDR1 and CDR2 sequences are SNHLY and FYNNEI. CDR3 protein: CASSEGHGGPGITF. The CDR3 DNA sequence: TGTGCCAGCAGTGAAGGTCACGGGGGCCCCGGGATCACCTTC. Filled out from reference TRBV2 and TRBJ1-2, the complete variable domain reads EPEVTQTPSHQVTQMGQEVILRCVPISNHLYFYWYRQILGQKVEFLVSFYNNEISEKSEIFDDQFSVERPDGSNFTLKIRSTKLEDSAMYFCASSEGHGGPGITFGSGTRLTVV.

This clone has just one count. The J gene is TRBJ1-6, the V gene TRBV30; TRBD1 matches 9 bases. CDR1 and CDR2 from the germline V gene are GTSNPN and SVGIG (reference sequence). V lost 5 bases, J lost 10 bases, and 3 bases stayed unmatched. The CDR3 is 12 amino acids. The CDR3 DNA reads as TGTGCCTGGCATGGACAGGGGTCACCCCTCCACTTT. This encodes CAWHGQGSPLHF.

This chain joins TRBV19 and TRBJ2-1; D is uncertain. Germline CDR1 reads LNHDA; CDR2 reads SQIVND (reference sequence). Trimming removed 5 bases from V and 5 bases from J, with 16 bases in between. CDR3 length: 15 residues. The DNA for the CDR3 is TGTGCCAGTAGTTCCGGACGGCTTCTAAACAATGAGCAGTTCTTC. It yields the protein CASSSGRLLNNEQFF.

The chain links TRBV30 to TRBJ2-7; no definite D call. The V and J ends lost 0 bases and 9 bases respectively, with 21 bases between them. CDR1 is GTSNPN and CDR2 is SVGIG in the germline V gene (reference sequence). The CDR3 loop spans 15 amino acids. The CDR3 is CAWSVPTNRIYGQYF. The CDR3 DNA reads as TGTGCCTGGAGTGTACCTACAAATCGGATATATGGGCAGTACTTC.

CDR3 residues: CASSLISGGSSNSPLHF. As DNA, the CDR3 is TGTGCCAGCAGTTTGATTAGCGGGGGCTCGAGTAATTCACCCCTCCACTTT. J is TRBJ1-6 and V is TRBV28, with a possible D match to TRBD1 (6 bases). The CDR3 is made up of 17 amino acids. Germline V gene sequence: CDR1 MDHEN, CDR2 SYDVKM. Trimming stripped 3 bases from V and 6 bases from J, with 18 bases between.

V usage is TRBV28 and J usage is TRBJ1-1; weak D call: TRBD1 (6 bases). The CDR3 runs 14 residues. V lost 4 bases and J lost 4, with 13 bases in between. Germline CDR1 reads MDHEN; CDR2 reads SYDVKM. CDR3: CASSSRGGTTEAFF. The CDR3 DNA sequence: TGTGCCAGCAGTTCTAGAGGGGGGACCACTGAAGCTTTCTTT.